This TCR beta chain is from a study of somatic mutations in cytotoxic T cells in rheumatoid arthritis (dated by TCRdb to the late 2010s). Background on the whole study: Patient peripheral blood (just over 29 ml EDTA) was drawn right after diagnosis and before any treatment started. In newly diagnosed rheumatoid arthritis without treatment, the study examined if expanded CD8+ T-cell clones harbor somatic mutations, relying on TCRB deep sequencing to characterize clonality. TCRB deep sequencing covered 65 patients with rheumatoid arthritis along with 15 to 20 healthy controls. The median ages of the patient and control groups were essentially identical. Some V beta antibody-stained T-cell populations were flow-sorted on a FACSAria II or Sony SH800 at nearly 100% purity, and sorted V beta1+ cells also underwent TCRB sequencing. General study outcomes and caveats: The largest CD8+ clone made up more than 20% of CD8+ cells in about an eighth of the 65 patients, and blood and synovial fluid shared several identical CD8+ TCRB sequences. It was unknown which antigens the expanded CD8+ clones targeted, and their absence from virus-specific databases did not exclude viral specificity. An increase of CD8+ clonality with age was seen in patients (Spearman r=0.49) but not in healthy controls. CD8+ T-cell clonality did not differ significantly between rheumatoid arthritis patients and age-matched healthy controls. No adjustment for multiple comparisons was made for the slight TRBV07 underrepresentation in patients.

Flow cytometry confirmed the purity of CD4+ and CD8+ cells that had been isolated by positive magnetic bead selection on an AutoMACS. After a first flow cytometry screen using a TCR V beta antibody panel, clonal expansions were characterized through TCRB deep sequencing of sorted CD8+ fractions. Isolation of peripheral blood mononuclear cells was done through Ficoll-Paque PLUS density gradient separation. Nucleospin Tissue or Tissue XS kits were used to extract DNA from CD4-enriched, CD8-enriched or PBMC samples, and a Qubit 2.0 fluorometer was used for quantification. Sequencing of TCRB CDR3 was done on genomic DNA with the immunoSEQ assay. The published analysis was carried out like this. Only a few patient CD8+ clones larger than 1% matched published virus-specific TCRB sequences when compared against them. Analyses were restricted to productive TCRB rearrangements. Clonality was calculated as a Shannon entropy-based productive clonality index, and a clone was defined by a unique TCRB CDR3 sequence. Repertoire overlap between two samples was calculated from the template counts of each clone relative to total templates per sample. V-gene usage measured by flow cytometry correlated with TCRB sequencing V-gene usage, with a Spearman r of roughly 0.55. TCRdb holds this immuneACCESS table with in-frame rearrangements only. Some clones are missing; in checked studies, unresolved V genes explain under half, and the rest has no known cause. From that table come the V and J calls and clone size; the DNA was used to work out D and trimming. This sample has 15,000 to 20,000 clones in its table, and almost 85% of those were observed once. About 8.1% of the sample lies in the top ten.

Note on this clone: This receptor's antigen is unknown. Per-nucleotide qualities are absent, and no much larger clonotype sits a single base away.

Trimming takes 1 base from V and 6 bases from J, and the germline ends sit 15 bases apart. The CDR3, cysteine through phenylalanine, is 16 amino acids long. Just the 48-base CDR3 DNA is kept, in frame starting at base 1. CDR1 and CDR2 are read off the germline V gene as LGHNT and FRNRAP. The sequenced sample consisted of CD8+ T cells sorted from blood. The source of this sequence is an adult with rheumatoid arthritis. The rearrangement combines TRBV12-5 with TRBJ1-4; a tentative D call is TRBD1 (5 bases match). CDR3 loop: CASGLATGRWDEKLFF. The sequence in DNA is TGTGCTAGTGGTTTGGCCACGGGACGATGGGATGAAAAACTGTTTTTT.